This TCR beta chain emerged from a study of PD-L1 blockade in urothelial cancer. Study-level background: The researchers analyzed blood 3 weeks (second dose) and 6 weeks after treatment start.

The CDR3 contains 16 residues. CDR1 and CDR2 from the germline V gene are SGHTA and FQGNSA. Germline trimming cut 6 bases from V and 1 base from J; bases unmatched to any gene: 7. Here immunoSEQ multiplex PCR was the method, and the copy in TCRdb shows in-frame clones only, minus some. Of tens of thousands of clones listed, roughly 89% are singletons. Time point indicated: peripheral blood 6 weeks after treatment start. The sequences come from PBMCs, collected around atezolizumab (anti-PD-L1) treatment. The chain is built from TRBV7-2 and TRBJ2-7; 12 bases are shared with TRBD2. The sequence was collected from a man between 65 and 85 years old with urothelial cancer. The chain's CDR3 is CASRKTSGRWSYEQYF. The CDR3 DNA is TGTGCCAGCAGAAAGACTAGCGGGAGATGGTCCTACGAGCAGTACTTC. Drawing the rest from reference TRBV7-2 and TRBJ2-7, the complete variable domain is GAGVSQSPSNKVTEKGKDVELRCDPISGHTALYWYRQSLGQGLEFLIYFQGNSAPDKSGLPSDRFSAERTGGSVSTLTIQRTQQEDSAVYLCASRKTSGRWSYEQYFGPGTRLTVT.